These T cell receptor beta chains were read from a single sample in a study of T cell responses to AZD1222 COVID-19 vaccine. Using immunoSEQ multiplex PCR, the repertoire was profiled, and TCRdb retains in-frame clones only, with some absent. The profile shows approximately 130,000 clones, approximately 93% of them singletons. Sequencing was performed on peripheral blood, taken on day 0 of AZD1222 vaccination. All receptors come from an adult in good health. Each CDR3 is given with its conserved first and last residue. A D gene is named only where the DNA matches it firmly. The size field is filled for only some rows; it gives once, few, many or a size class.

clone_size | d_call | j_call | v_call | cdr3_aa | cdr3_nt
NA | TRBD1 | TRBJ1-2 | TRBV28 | CASTETGYGYTF | TGTGCCAGCACCGAGACAGGGTATGGCTACACCTTC
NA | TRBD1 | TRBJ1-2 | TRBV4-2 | CASSLDRGDYGYTF | TGTGCCAGCAGCTTGGACAGGGGGGACTATGGCTACACCTTC
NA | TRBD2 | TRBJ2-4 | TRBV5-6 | CASSLLAGAAKNIQYF | TGTGCCAGCAGCCTACTAGCGGGAGCAGCCAAAAACATTCAGTACTTC
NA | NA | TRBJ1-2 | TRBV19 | CASQNPGTNNYGYTF | TGTGCCAGTCAAAACCCCGGGACAAATAACTATGGCTACACCTTC
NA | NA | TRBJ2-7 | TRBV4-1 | CASSQVVAQTTGEQYF | TGCGCCAGCAGCCAGGTGGTTGCCCAAACTACGGGTGAGCAGTACTTC
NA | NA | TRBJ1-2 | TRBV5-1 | CASSFQPSNYGYTF | TGCGCCAGCAGCTTTCAGCCGTCAAACTATGGCTACACCTTC
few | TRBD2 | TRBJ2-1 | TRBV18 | CASSPGLVYNEQFF | TGTGCCAGCTCCCCGGGACTAGTCTACAATGAGCAGTTCTTC
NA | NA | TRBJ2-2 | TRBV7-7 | CASSPLPGRRIGELFF | TGTGCTAGCAGCCCGTTACCAGGTCGCCGGATCGGGGAGCTGTTTTTT
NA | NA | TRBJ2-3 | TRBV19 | CASGGDTGRTDTQYF | TGTGCCAGTGGCGGGGACACAGGGCGCACAGATACGCAGTATTTT
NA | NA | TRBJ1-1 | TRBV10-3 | CAASEKLNTEAFF | TGTGCCGCCAGCGAGAAGCTGAACACTGAAGCTTTCTTT
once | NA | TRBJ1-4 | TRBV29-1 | CSVEMVGNSEKLFF | TGCAGCGTTGAGATGGTAGGGAATAGTGAAAAACTGTTTTTT
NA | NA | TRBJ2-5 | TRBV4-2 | CASSQPRDIQETQYF | TGTGCCAGCAGCCAGCCCCGGGACATCCAAGAGACCCAGTACTTC
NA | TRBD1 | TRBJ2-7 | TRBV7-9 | CASSPRDRVGQYF | TGTGCCAGCAGCCCCCGGGACAGGGTCGGGCAGTACTTC
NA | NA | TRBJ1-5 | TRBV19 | CASSIGTSNQPQHF | TGTGCCAGTAGTATAGGGACCAGCAATCAGCCCCAGCATTTT
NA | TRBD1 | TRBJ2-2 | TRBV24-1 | CATSDLTGLVTGELFF | TGTGCCACCAGTGATCTGACAGGGTTGGTCACCGGGGAGCTGTTTTTT
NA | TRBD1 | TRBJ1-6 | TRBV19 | CASSGQAFGNSPLHF | TGTGCCAGTAGCGGACAGGCCTTCGGGAATTCACCCCTCCACTTT
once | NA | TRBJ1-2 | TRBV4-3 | CASSQNGYGYTF | TGCGCCAGCAGCCAAAATGGCTATGGCTACACCTTC
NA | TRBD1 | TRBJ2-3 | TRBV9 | CASSIQGARNTQYF | TGTGCCAGCAGCATCCAGGGGGCGCGGAATACGCAGTATTTT
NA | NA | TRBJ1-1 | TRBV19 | CASSIVGDGGAFF | TGTGCCAGTAGTATAGTAGGGGACGGCGGCGCTTTCTTT
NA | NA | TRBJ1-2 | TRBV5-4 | CASSLVNLPGSGNYGYTF | TGTGCCAGCAGCTTGGTTAATCTGCCTGGCTCAGGTAACTATGGCTACACCTTC
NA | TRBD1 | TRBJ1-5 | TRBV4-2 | CASRRTGQGQPQHF | TGTGCCAGCAGGCGGACAGGGCAGGGGCAGCCCCAGCATTTT
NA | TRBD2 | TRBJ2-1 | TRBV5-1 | CASSLGGRGNEQFF | TGCGCCAGCAGCTTGGGCGGGAGGGGGAATGAGCAGTTCTTC
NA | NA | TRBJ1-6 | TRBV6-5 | CASSRDGTSPLHF | TGTGCCAGCAGCCGGGACGGCACCTCACCCCTCCACTTT
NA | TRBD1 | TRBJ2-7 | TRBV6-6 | CASSFFLGQGGLEQYF | TGTGCCAGCAGTTTCTTCTTAGGACAGGGGGGGCTCGAGCAGTACTTC
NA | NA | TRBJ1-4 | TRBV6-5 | CASRKLQGSNEKLFF | TGTGCCAGCAGAAAACTCCAGGGGAGTAATGAAAAACTGTTTTTT
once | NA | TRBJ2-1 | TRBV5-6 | CASSDTRSGTLHNEQFF | TGTGCCAGCAGCGATACCCGTTCTGGGACCCTCCACAATGAGCAGTTCTTC
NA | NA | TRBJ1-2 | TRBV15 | CATSRVGGSNYGYTF | TGTGCCACCAGCAGAGTGGGGGGATCTAACTATGGCTACACCTTC
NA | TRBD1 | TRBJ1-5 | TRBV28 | CASSARTGEVSNQPQHF | TGTGCCAGCAGTGCCAGGACAGGGGAGGTAAGCAATCAGCCCCAGCATTTT
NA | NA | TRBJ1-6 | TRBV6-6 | CASSSNLGSYNSPLHF | TGTGCCAGCAGTTCCAACTTGGGCTCCTATAATTCACCCCTCCACTTT
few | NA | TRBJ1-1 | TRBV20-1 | CSASIGGSDTEAFF | TGCAGTGCTAGTATAGGGGGATCCGACACTGAAGCTTTCTTT
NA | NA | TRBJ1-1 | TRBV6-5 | CASSYSGEGVTEAFF | TGTGCCAGCAGTTACTCGGGGGAGGGGGTGACTGAAGCTTTCTTT
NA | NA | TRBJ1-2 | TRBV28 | CASRPGENYGYTF | TGTGCCAGCAGACCGGGGGAGAACTATGGCTACACCTTC
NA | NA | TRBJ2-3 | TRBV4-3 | CASSQGGASDTQYF | TGCGCCAGCAGCCAAGGGGGGGCATCAGATACGCAGTATTTT
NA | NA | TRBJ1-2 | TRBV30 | CAWSGGWPNYGYTF | TGTGCCTGGAGTGGGGGGTGGCCTAACTATGGCTACACCTTC
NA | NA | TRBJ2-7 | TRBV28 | CASSPYSYEQYF | TGTGCCAGCAGTCCCTATTCGTACGAGCAGTACTTC
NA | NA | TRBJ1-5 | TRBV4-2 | CASSQEGGIQPQHF | TGTGCCAGCAGCCAAGAAGGGGGAATTCAGCCCCAGCATTTT
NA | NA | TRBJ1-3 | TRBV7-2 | CASSLDRASGNTIYF | TGTGCCAGCAGCTTAGACAGGGCCTCTGGAAACACCATATATTTT
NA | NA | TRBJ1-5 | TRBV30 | CAWSEGGSNQPQHF | TGTGCCTGGAGTGAAGGGGGTAGCAATCAGCCCCAGCATTTT
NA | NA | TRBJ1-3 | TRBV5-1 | CASSPDGWGGNTIYF | TGCGCCAGCAGCCCGGATGGTTGGGGTGGAAACACCATATATTTT
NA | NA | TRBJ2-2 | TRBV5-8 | CASSLGPHTPETGELFF | TGTGCCAGCAGCTTAGGCCCACACACCCCGGAAACCGGGGAGCTGTTTTTT
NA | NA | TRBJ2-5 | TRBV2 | CASSDSQETQYF | TGTGCCAGCAGTGACAGTCAAGAGACCCAGTACTTC
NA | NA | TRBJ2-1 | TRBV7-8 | CASSPRGGTSYNEQFF | TGTGCCAGCAGCCCCCGTGGGGGGACCTCCTACAATGAGCAGTTCTTC
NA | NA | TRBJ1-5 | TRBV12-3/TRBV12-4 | CASKDRLNQPQHF | TGTGCCAGCAAAGACAGACTCAATCAGCCCCAGCATTTT
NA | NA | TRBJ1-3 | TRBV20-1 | CSASTGFENTIYF | TGCAGTGCTAGTACAGGGTTCGAAAACACCATATATTTT
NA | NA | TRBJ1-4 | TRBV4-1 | CASSPSGHEGEKLFF | TGCGCCAGCAGCCCATCGGGACACGAAGGGGAAAAACTGTTTTTT
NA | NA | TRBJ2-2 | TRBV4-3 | CASSQDWTGTGELFF | TGCGCCAGCAGCCAAGATTGGACGGGCACCGGGGAGCTGTTTTTT
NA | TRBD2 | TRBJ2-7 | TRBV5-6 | CASSSTVGTSGSYEQYF | TGTGCCAGCAGCTCGACGGTTGGGACTAGCGGATCCTACGAGCAGTACTTC
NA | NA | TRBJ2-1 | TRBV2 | CASSVLQGAGGNEQFF | TGTGCCAGCAGTGTCCTACAGGGGGCGGGAGGGAATGAGCAGTTCTTC
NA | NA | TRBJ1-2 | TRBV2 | CASSEGGGGNYGYTF | TGTGCCAGCAGTGAAGGGGGGGGTGGCAACTATGGCTACACCTTC
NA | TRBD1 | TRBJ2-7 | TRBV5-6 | CASSLDRGLSYEQYF | TGTGCCAGCAGCTTGGACAGGGGGCTTTCCTACGAGCAGTACTTC
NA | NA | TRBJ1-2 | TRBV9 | CASSVGQGYGYTF | TGTGCCAGCAGCGTAGGGCAGGGCTATGGCTACACCTTC
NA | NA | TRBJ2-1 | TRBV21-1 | CASSKGTLDMSSYNEQFF | TGTGCCAGCAGCAAAGGCACTCTAGACATGAGCTCCTACAATGAGCAGTTCTTC
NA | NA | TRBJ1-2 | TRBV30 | CAWSGQHYGYTF | TGTGCCTGGAGTGGACAGCACTATGGCTACACCTTC
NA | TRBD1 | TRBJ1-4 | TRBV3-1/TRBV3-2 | CASSPRQGSEKLFF | TGTGCCAGCAGCCCCCGACAGGGAAGCGAAAAACTGTTTTTT
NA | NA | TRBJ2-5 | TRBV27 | CASSLRGETQYF | TGTGCCAGCAGTTTAAGGGGAGAGACCCAGTACTTC